Shown below are 5 T cell receptor beta chains from a single sample sequenced in a study of cytomegalovirus exposure and HLA in healthy donors. The table came from immunoSEQ multiplex PCR; TCRdb's copy has only in-frame clones and leaves some out. The sample gives 160,000 or so clones, more than 75% of which show up once; roughly 3% is in the top ten. Source material: PBMCs. All receptors come from a man between 18 and 29 years old in good health and CMV-seronegative.

The chain carries TRBV7-9 and TRBJ2-7; D is unclear. This CDR3 has 11 residues. V was pared by 8 bases and J by 7 bases, with 12 bases between. Germline loops: CDR1 SEHNR, CDR2 FQNEAQ (reference sequence). The DNA for the CDR3 is TGTGCCAGCTCCCCAGCGAGGGAGCAGTACTTC. Amino acids: CASSPAREQYF.

The chain is built from TRBV15 and TRBJ2-3; perhaps TRBD1 as D (6 bases). The CDR3 is 14 residues long. The germline gives CDR1 LNHNV, CDR2 YYDKDF (reference sequence). Trimming pared 3 bases from V and 2 bases from J, leaving 9 bases between. CDR3 DNA: TGTGCCACCAGCAGGACAGGCTCCACAGATACGCAGTATTTT. This gives the protein CATSRTGSTDTQYF.

The rearrangement links TRBV27 to TRBJ1-5, with D unclear. This CDR3 contains 15 residues. The germline CDR1 and CDR2 sequences are MNHEY and SMNVEV (reference sequence). Deletions cut 4 bases from V and 1 base from J, with 11 bases between. The DNA of the CDR3 is TGTGCCAGCAGTTCATGGAGTGCGAGCAATCAGCCCCAGCATTTT. Residues: CASSSWSASNQPQHF.

This clone was observed a single time. The chain joins TRBV6-5 to TRBJ2-1; tentative D call: TRBD2 (5 bases). Trimming stripped 0 bases from V and 0 bases from J, with 9 bases between. The CDR3 runs 16 residues. Germline CDR1 and CDR2: MNHEY and SVGAGI. CDR3: CASSYSGVGSYNEQFF. In DNA, the CDR3 is TGTGCCAGCAGTTACTCCGGGGTCGGCTCCTACAATGAGCAGTTCTTC.

The chain carries TRBV10-1 and TRBJ1-1; D possibly corresponds to TRBD1 (5 bases). CDR1 is WNHNN, CDR2 SYGVQD, per germline (reference sequence). CDR3 length equals 13 residues. Trimming shortened V by 8 bases and J by 4 bases, and 14 bases separated the two germline ends. The CDR3 spells CASPPGGRTEAFF. CDR3 nucleotide sequence: TGCGCCAGCCCTCCGGGGGGACGCACTGAAGCTTTCTTT.